This T cell receptor beta chain was captured in a study of blood T cell repertoires in COVID-19. Study details: The origin of the acute and convalescent COVID-19 samples was the United States, Italy and Spain. PBMCs, B-cell-depleted T cells, or T cells were the source of the cDNA or gDNA that made up the material.

Method: immunoSEQ multiplex PCR; TCRdb's copy keeps in-frame clones and lacks some. Among approximately 70,000 clones, 79% were seen once, and the ten largest hold 6.3%. Germline CDR1 GTSNPN, CDR2 SVGIG (reference sequence). This CDR3 has 13 amino acids. The germline V and J ends were trimmed by 8 bases and 3 bases, with 17 bases remaining between them. This clonotype originated in a woman between 55 and 75 years old with acute or convalescent COVID-19. V gene TRBV30 combines with J gene TRBJ2-7; tentative D call: TRBD1 (5 bases). The sequencing input was peripheral blood. The CDR3, as DNA: TGTGCCCGCCAGGGAACAGCCCTCTACGAGCAGTACTTC. As protein: CARQGTALYEQYF.